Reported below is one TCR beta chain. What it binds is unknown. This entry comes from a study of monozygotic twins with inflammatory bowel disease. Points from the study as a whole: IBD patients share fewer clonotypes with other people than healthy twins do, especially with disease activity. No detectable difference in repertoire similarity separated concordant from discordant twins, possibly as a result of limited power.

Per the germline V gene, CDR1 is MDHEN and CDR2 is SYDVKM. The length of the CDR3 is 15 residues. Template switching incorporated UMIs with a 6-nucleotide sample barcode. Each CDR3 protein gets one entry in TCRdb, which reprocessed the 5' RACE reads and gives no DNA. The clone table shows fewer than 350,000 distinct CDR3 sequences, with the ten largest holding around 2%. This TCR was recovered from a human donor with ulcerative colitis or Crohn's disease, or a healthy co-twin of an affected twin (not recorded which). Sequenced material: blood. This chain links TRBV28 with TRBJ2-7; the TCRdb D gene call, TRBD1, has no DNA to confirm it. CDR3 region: CASVGTGAQSYEQYF.